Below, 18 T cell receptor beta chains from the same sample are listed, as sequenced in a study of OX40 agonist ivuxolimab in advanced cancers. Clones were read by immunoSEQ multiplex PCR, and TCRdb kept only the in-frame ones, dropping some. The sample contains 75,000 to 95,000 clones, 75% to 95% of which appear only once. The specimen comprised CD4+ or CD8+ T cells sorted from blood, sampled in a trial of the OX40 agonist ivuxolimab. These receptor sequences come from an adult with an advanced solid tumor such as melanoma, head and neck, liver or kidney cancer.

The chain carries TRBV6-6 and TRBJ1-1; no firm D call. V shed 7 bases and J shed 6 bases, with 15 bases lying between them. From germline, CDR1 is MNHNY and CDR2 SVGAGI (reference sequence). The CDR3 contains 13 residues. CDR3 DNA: TGTGCCAGCACCTCCACCAGACGGGCTGAAGCTTTCTTT. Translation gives CASTSTRRAEAFF.

DNA for the CDR3: TGTGCCAGCAGCCCAAGCCCACTAGCGGGAGGTGGGGAGCAGTACTTC. Its protein is CASSPSPLAGGGEQYF. The chain joins TRBV7-2 to TRBJ2-7; the match to TRBD2 covers 12 bases. The CDR3 extends over 16 amino acids. CDR1 and CDR2 (germline): SGHTA, FQGNSA. Trimming at V came to 5 bases and at J to 7 bases, leaving 12 bases not matched to a gene.

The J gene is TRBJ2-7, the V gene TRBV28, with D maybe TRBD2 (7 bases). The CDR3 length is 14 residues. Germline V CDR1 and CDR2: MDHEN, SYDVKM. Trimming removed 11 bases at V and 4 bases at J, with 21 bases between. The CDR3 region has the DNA TGTGCCTCTCAAACAGGGACTACCCTATACGAGCAGTACTTC. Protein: CASQTGTTLYEQYF.

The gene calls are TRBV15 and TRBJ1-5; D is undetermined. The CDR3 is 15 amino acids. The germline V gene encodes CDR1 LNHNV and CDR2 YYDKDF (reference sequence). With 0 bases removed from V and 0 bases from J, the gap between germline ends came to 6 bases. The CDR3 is CATSRDVYSNQPQHF. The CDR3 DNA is TGTGCCACCAGCAGAGATGTATATAGCAATCAGCCCCAGCATTTT.

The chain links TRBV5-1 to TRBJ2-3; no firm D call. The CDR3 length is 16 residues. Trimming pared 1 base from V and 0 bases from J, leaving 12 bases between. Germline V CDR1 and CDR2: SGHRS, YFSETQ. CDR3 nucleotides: TGCGCCAGCAGCTTGTTTCGGGCGCAGAGCACAGATACGCAGTATTTT. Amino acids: CASSLFRAQSTDTQYF.

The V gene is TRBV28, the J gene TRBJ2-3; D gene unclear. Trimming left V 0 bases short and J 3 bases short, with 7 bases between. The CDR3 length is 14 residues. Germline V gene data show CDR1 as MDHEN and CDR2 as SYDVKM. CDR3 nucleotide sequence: TGTGCCAGCAGTTTATGGCAGCGAACAGATACGCAGTATTTT. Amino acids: CASSLWQRTDTQYF.

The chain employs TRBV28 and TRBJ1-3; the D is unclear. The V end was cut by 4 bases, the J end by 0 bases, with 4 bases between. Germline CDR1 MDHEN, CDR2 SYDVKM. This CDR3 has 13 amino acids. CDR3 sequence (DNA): TGTGCCAGCAGTTGGAGCTCTGGAAACACCATATATTTT. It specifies CASSWSSGNTIYF.

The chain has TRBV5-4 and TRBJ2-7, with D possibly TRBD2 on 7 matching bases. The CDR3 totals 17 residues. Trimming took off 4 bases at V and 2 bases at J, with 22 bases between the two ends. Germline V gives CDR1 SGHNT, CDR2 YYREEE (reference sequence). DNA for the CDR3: TGTGCCAGCAGCCCGGCGGGGGCCCCACAGGGAACCTACGAGCAGTACTTC. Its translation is CASSPAGAPQGTYEQYF.

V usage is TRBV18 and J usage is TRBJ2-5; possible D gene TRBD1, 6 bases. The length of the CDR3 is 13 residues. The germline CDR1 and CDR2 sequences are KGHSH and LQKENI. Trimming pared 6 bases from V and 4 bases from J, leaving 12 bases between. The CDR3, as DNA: TGTGCCAGCTCGCCTGGGGGCGGAGAGACCCAGTACTTC. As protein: CASSPGGGETQYF.

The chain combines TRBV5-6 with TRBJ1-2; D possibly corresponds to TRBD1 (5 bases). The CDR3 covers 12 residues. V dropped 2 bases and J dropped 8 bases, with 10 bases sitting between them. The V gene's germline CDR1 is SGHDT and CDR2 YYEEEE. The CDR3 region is CASSFSQGGYTF. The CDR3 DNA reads TGTGCCAGCAGCTTTAGCCAGGGCGGCTACACCTTC.

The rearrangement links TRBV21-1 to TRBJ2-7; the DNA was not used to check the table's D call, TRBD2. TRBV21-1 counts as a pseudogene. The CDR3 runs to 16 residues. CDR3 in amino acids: CASSKDRRDWNYEQYF. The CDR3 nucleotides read TGTGCCAGCAGCAAAGACCGGCGGGACTGGAACTACGAGCAGTACTTC.

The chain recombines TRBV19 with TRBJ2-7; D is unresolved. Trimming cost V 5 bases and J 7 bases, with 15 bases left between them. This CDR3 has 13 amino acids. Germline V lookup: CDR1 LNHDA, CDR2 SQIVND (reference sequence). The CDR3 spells CASSLGGTREQYF. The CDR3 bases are TGTGCCAGTAGTCTGGGCGGCACCCGGGAGCAGTACTTC. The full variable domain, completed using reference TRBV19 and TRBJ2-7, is DGGITQSPKYLFRKEGQNVTLSCEQNLNHDAMYWYRQDPGQGLRLIYYSQIVNDFQKGDIAEGYSVSREKKESFPLTVTSAQKNPTAFYLCASSLGGTREQYFGPGTRLTVT.

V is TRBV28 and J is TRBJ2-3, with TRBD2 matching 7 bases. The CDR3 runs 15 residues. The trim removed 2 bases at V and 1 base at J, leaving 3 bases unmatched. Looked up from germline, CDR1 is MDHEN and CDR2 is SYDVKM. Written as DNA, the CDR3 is TGTGCCAGCAGTTTAGGCGGGAGAGGCACAGATACGCAGTATTTT. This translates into CASSLGGRGTDTQYF.

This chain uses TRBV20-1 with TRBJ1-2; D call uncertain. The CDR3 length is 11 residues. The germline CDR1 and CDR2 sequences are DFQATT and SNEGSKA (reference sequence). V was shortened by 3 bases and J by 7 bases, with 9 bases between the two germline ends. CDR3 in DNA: TGCAGTGCTAGCCGCGTTTTTGGCTACACCTTC. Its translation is CSASRVFGYTF.

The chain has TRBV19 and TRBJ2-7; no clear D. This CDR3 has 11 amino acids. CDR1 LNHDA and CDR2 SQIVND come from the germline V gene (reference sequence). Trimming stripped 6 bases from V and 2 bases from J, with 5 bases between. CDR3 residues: CASSRAYEQYF. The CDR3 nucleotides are TGTGCCAGTAGCAGAGCCTACGAGCAGTACTTC.

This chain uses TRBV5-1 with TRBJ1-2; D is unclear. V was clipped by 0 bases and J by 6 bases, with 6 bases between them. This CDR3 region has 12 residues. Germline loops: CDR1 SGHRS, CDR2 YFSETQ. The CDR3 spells CASSLDGDGYTF. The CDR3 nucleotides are TGCGCCAGCAGCTTGGATGGTGATGGCTACACCTTC.

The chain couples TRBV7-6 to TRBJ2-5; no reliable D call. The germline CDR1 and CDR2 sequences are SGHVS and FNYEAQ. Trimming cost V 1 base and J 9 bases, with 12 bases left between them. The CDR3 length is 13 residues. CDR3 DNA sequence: TGTGCCAGCAGCTTAGGCCCTTCTTGGGCCCAGTACTTC. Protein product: CASSLGPSWAQYF.

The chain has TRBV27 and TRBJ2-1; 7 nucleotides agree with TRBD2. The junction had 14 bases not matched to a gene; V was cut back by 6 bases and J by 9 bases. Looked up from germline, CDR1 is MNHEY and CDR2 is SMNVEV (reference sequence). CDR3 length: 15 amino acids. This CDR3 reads CASRMAGDGVREQFF. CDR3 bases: TGTGCCAGCAGGATGGCGGGAGATGGGGTCCGTGAGCAGTTCTTC.